This record concerns one T cell receptor (beta chain) sequence. Its antigen is not identified. TCRdb keeps only in-frame clones here, not all; method: immunoSEQ multiplex PCR. The data show 170,000 or so clones, 75% to 95% seen once. The CDR3 totals 15 residues. Trimming took off 3 bases at V and 0 bases at J, with 7 bases between the two ends. Germline V lookup: CDR1 KGHDR, CDR2 SFDVKD. This entry is derived from a study of T cell responses to AZD1222 COVID-19 vaccine. Across the study: Second-dose intervals near 4 or 12 weeks were combined. Whole-study results and caveats: The sample set comprised mostly white British donors with more females, and clonal diversity was possibly underestimated. Baseline seropositivity occurred in only a handful of AZD1222 recipients.

Here the sequenced sample was peripheral blood, taken on day 0 of AZD1222 vaccination. This receptor was identified in an adult in good health. The rearrangement joins TRBV24-1 to TRBJ1-4; D is undetermined. The CDR3 spells CATSDNSATNEKLFF. The CDR3 DNA sequence: TGTGCCACCAGTGATAACAGTGCAACTAATGAAAAACTGTTTTTT.